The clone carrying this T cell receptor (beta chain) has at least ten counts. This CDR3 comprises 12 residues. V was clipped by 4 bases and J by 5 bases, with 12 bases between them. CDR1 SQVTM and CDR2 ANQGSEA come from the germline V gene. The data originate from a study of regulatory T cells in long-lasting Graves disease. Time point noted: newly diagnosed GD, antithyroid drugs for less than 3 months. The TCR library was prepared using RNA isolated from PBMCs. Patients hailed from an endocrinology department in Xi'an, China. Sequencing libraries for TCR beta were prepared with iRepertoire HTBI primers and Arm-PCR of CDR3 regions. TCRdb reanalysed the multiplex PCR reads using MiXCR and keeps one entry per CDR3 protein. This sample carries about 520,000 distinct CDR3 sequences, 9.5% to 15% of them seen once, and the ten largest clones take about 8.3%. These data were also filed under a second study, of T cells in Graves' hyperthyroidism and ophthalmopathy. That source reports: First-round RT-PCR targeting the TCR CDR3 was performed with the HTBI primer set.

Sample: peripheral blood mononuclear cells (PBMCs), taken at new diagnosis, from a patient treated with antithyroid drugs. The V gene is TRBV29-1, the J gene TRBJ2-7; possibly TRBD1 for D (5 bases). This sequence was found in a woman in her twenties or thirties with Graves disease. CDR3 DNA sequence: TGCAGCGTTGCCAGGGTGGGCGACGAGCAGTACTTC. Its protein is CSVARVGDEQYF.